The clone carrying this T cell receptor (beta chain) was picked up one time. Its target is not known. Additional DNA sequences in this sample encode the identical CDR3. The method was immunoSEQ multiplex PCR; TCRdb's version includes in-frame clones alone and lacks a portion of them. This repertoire shows 2 million to 2.5 million clones, approximately 95% found once; its top ten account for roughly 0.36%. The data belong to a study of shared clonotypes between healthy human individuals. Study as a whole: Donors, aged 18 to 49, were a couple of women and three men.

V dropped 0 bases and J dropped 4 bases, with 10 bases sitting between them. This CDR3 spans 15 amino acids. Germline V gene data show CDR1 as LGHNA and CDR2 as YSLEER. Healthy and HIV-negative, the adult donors had no recent acute infections or vaccinations. Broader study findings: When naive CD4 clonotypes were compared across a few donors, around 5% were shared. Despite large depth, rarefaction showed incomplete sorted-subset sequencing.

The chain recombines TRBV4-3 with TRBJ1-3; D gene unclear. The sequence derives from a man younger than 30 in good health. Some clones in this sample may be carry-over from other donors' samples. Sequenced material: naive CD4+ T cells from PBMCs. Indicated subset: CD45RA+ positively selected. This CDR3 reads CASSQETGAGNTIYF. For the CDR3, the DNA is TGCGCCAGCAGCCAAGAGACGGGTGCAGGAAACACCATATATTTT.